This is a list of T cell receptor beta chains from one sample in a study of T cells in Graves' hyperthyroidism and ophthalmopathy. MiXCR was run by TCRdb on the multiplex PCR reads, yielding one entry per CDR3 protein. The table records about 380,000 distinct CDR3 sequences, less than 20% of them present only once. Source material: blood. The receptor set was obtained from a young man with Graves' ophthalmopathy. Each CDR3 is given with its conserved first and last residue. Fields, in order: J gene, V gene, D gene, CDR3 protein. D genes are given only for firm matches.

>TRBJ2-5|TRBV4-1|TRBD2
CASSRRLAGEQETQYF
>TRBJ1-4|TRBV6-1|.
CASSPYVRVQGEKLFF
>TRBJ2-7|TRBV6-1|TRBD1
CASSDRDYEQYF
>TRBJ2-2|TRBV11-1|TRBD2
CASSYGTSGSFNTGELFF
>TRBJ1-1|TRBV6-1|TRBD1
CAADGWTGGTGTEAFF
>TRBJ1-3|TRBV2|.
CASSEGGANSGNTIYF
>TRBJ2-5|TRBV14|.
CASSQDDLVQETQYF
>TRBJ2-1|TRBV6-5|.
CASSYSLGDEQFF
>TRBJ1-1|TRBV6-1|.
CASSLPGTKNTEAFF
>TRBJ1-1|TRBV28|.
CASTGRTEAFF
>TRBJ1-2|TRBV2|.
CASRVGTSVEYGYTF
>TRBJ2-1|TRBV15|.
CATSRGGDEQFF
>TRBJ2-7|TRBV3-1|TRBD1
CASSQEGTEIYEQYF
>TRBJ2-5|TRBV18|.
CASSPPVVETQYF
>TRBJ1-1|TRBV12-3/TRBV12-4|.
CASSPGHSNTEAFF
>TRBJ2-5|TRBV24-1|TRBD2
CATSDPGTRASETQYF
>TRBJ2-5|TRBV7-9|.
CASSPVPETQYF
>TRBJ2-3|TRBV3-1|TRBD2
CASSQDWGGESSHTDTQYF
>TRBJ2-5|TRBV12-3/TRBV12-4|.
CASTRRNQETQYF
>TRBJ1-3|TRBV11-2|TRBD1
CASSPWTGPAGNTIYF
>TRBJ2-5|TRBV7-6|.
CASSQGLGREETQYF
>TRBJ2-5|TRBV5-5|.
CASSLSAASFSETQYF
>TRBJ1-5|TRBV20-1|.
CSASLNRADQPQHF
>TRBJ2-3|TRBV24-1|TRBD2
CATSDPGLAGVTDTQYF
>TRBJ1-1|TRBV14|TRBD1
CASSRVTGGYTEAFF
>TRBJ2-3|TRBV9|.
CASSPYLTDTQYF
>TRBJ1-2|TRBV24-1|.
CATSDFFGYTF
>TRBJ1-1|TRBV5-1|.
CASSLRTSGNTEAFF